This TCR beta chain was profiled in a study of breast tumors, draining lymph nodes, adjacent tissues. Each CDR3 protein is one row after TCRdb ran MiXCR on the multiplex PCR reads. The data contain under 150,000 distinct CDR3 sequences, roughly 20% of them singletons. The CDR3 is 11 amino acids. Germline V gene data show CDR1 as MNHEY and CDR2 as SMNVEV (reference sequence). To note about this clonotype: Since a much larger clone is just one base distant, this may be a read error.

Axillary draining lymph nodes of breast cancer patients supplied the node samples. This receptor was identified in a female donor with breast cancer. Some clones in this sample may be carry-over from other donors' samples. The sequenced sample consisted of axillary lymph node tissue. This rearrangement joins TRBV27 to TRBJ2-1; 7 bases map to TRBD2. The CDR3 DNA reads TGTACCAGCGGGGCTCTCAATGAGCAGTTCTTC. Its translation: CTSGALNEQFF.